These T cell receptor beta chains were read from a single sample in a study of glioma-infiltrating T cells after dendritic cell vaccination. Clones were sequenced by immunoSEQ multiplex PCR, and TCRdb holds only the in-frame ones, with some missing. The sample consists of 71,000 or so clones, approximately 81% of them appearing once. Sequencing used blood, obtained before dendritic cell vaccination. These receptors came from a human donor with glioblastoma. Each CDR3 is given with its conserved first and last residue. The order of the fields is D gene, clone size, J gene, V gene, CDR3 protein, CDR3 DNA. D genes are given only for firm matches. Not every row has a clone size; where given, it reads once, few, many or a size class.

>.|.|TRBJ2-7|TRBV13
CASSLISSHGEQYF
TGTGCCAGCAGCTTGATCTCATCCCACGGCGAGCAGTACTTC
>.|once|TRBJ2-1|TRBV11-3
CASSLQGYNEQFF
TGTGCCAGCAGCTTGCAGGGCTACAATGAGCAGTTCTTC
>TRBD2|.|TRBJ2-3|TRBV7-6
CASSNIAGGFDTQYF
TGTGCCAGCAGCAATATAGCGGGGGGGTTCGATACGCAGTATTTT
>TRBD2|.|TRBJ2-1|TRBV27
CASMTSGGAEQFF
TGTGCCAGCATGACTAGCGGGGGGGCTGAGCAGTTCTTC
>.|.|TRBJ1-3|TRBV15
CATSRDLISGNTIYF
TGTGCCACCAGCAGAGACCTTATATCTGGAAACACCATATATTTT
>.|.|TRBJ1-4|TRBV5-1
CASSTGRAATNEKLFF
TGCGCCAGCAGCACCGGGAGGGCGGCAACTAATGAAAAACTGTTTTTT
>.|few|TRBJ2-2|TRBV5-4
CASSDGGQNTGELFF
TGTGCCAGCAGCGACGGGGGGCAAAACACCGGGGAGCTGTTTTTT
>.|.|TRBJ2-7|TRBV28
CATKGDNYEQYF
TGTGCCACAAAAGGTGACAACTACGAGCAGTACTTC
>TRBD2|.|TRBJ2-5|TRBV19
CASSIWEGGDETQYF
TGTGCCAGTAGTATTTGGGAGGGCGGGGACGAGACCCAGTACTTC
>.|.|TRBJ1-3|TRBV4-1
CASSQGDTDSGNTIYF
TGCGCCAGCAGCCAAGGAGACACCGACTCTGGAAACACCATATATTTT
>TRBD1|.|TRBJ1-1|TRBV29-1
CSVLGTGGADTEAFF
TGCAGCGTCCTTGGGACAGGGGGAGCGGACACTGAAGCTTTCTTT
>.|.|TRBJ1-1|TRBV27
CASSLSGGPNTEAFF
TGTGCCAGCAGTTTATCGGGAGGACCGAACACTGAAGCTTTCTTT
>.|few|TRBJ2-5|TRBV6-5
CASTARGVGETQYF
TGTGCCAGCACCGCCAGGGGGGTGGGAGAGACCCAGTACTTC
>.|.|TRBJ2-7|TRBV19
CASSIQDSSYEQYF
TGTGCCAGTAGTATACAAGACAGCTCCTACGAGCAGTACTTC
>TRBD2|.|TRBJ2-2|TRBV5-1
CASSLGLTSFAGELFF
TGCGCCAGCAGCTTAGGGCTGACTAGCTTCGCCGGGGAGCTGTTTTTT
>TRBD1|.|TRBJ1-6|TRBV6-4
CASSSRQGDNSPLHF
TGTGCCAGCAGTTCCCGGCAGGGGGATAATTCACCCCTCCACTTT
>.|.|TRBJ2-7|TRBV6-6
CASAGPDYEQYF
TGTGCCAGCGCGGGGCCTGACTACGAGCAGTACTTC
>.|.|TRBJ2-3|TRBV2
CASSDLIGTDTQYF
TGTGCCAGCAGTGATCTTATAGGCACAGATACGCAGTATTTT
>TRBD1|.|TRBJ1-5|TRBV2
CASSLRALRDRDQPQHF
TGTGCCAGCAGTCTTCGGGCCCTCCGGGACAGGGACCAGCCCCAGCATTTT
>.|.|TRBJ2-7|TRBV27
CASSSNPGYYEQYF
TGTGCCAGCAGTTCGAATCCAGGGTACTACGAGCAGTACTTC
>.|.|TRBJ2-1|TRBV5-1
CASSRGAGRGNEQFF
TGCGCCAGCAGCCGGGGGGCTGGTAGGGGCAATGAGCAGTTCTTC
>TRBD1|.|TRBJ1-3|TRBV6-5
CASRQTGGSGNTIYF
TGTGCCAGCAGGCAGACAGGGGGTTCTGGAAACACCATATATTTT
>.|.|TRBJ1-1|TRBV2
CASTPRSGNTEAFF
TGTGCCAGCACCCCAAGGAGCGGGAACACTGAAGCTTTCTTT
>.|.|TRBJ2-7|TRBV19
CASSMSRNSYEQYF
TGTGCCAGTAGTATGAGCAGGAACTCCTACGAGCAGTACTTC
>TRBD1|.|TRBJ2-5|TRBV4-1
CASSLGQDQETQYF
TGCGCCAGCAGCCTCGGACAGGATCAAGAGACCCAGTACTTC